This T cell receptor (beta chain) was recorded in a study of T cells in Graves' hyperthyroidism and ophthalmopathy. Each diagnosis drew on symptoms, thyroxine, TRAb, thyroid ultrasound and orbital computed tomography findings. CDR3 length equals 16 residues. The J segment lost 0 bases and the V segment lost 2 bases, leaving 4 bases of the junction unmatched. Germline-derived CDR1 and CDR2 are MGHRA and YSYEKL. Amplified TCR beta CDR3 regions came from RNA transcripts. The HTBI set primed first-round TCR CDR3 RT-PCR. In TCRdb, the multiplex PCR reads were re-called with MiXCR into one record per CDR3 protein. The profile covers fewer than 750,000 distinct CDR3 sequences, with approximately 44% appearing a single time and about 8.3% taken by the ten largest. This clonotype has a handful of counts.

Sequenced input: peripheral blood or thyroid tissue (not recorded which). The V gene is TRBV4-1, the J gene TRBJ2-7; 10 nucleotides line up with TRBD2. The clonotype comes from a woman younger than 35 with Graves' hyperthyroidism. CDR3 in DNA: TGCGCCAGCAGCCAACCTAGCGGGAGCTCCTCCTACGAGCAGTACTTC. It translates to CASSQPSGSSSYEQYF.